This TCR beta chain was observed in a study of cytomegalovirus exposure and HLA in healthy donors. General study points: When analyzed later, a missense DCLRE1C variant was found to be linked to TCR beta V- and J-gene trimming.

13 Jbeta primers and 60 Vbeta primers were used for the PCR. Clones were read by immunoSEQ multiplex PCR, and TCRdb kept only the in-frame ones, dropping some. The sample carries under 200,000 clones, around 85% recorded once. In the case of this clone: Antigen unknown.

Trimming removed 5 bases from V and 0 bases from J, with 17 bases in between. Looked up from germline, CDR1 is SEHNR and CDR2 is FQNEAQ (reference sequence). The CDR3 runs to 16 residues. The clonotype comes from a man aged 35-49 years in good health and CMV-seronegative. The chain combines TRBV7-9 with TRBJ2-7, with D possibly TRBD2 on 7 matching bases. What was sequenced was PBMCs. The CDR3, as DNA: TGTGCCAGCAGCGATACCCGAGGGGGGGCCTCCTACGAGCAGTACTTC. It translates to CASSDTRGGASYEQYF.